The entry below gives a single TCR beta chain sequence along with its context. The antigen is undetermined. These data are taken from a study of identical twins. V dropped 0 bases and J dropped 0 bases, with 6 bases sitting between them. Germline V gene data show CDR1 as SGHAT and CDR2 as FQNNGV. There are 14 residues in the CDR3. Study-wide findings and caveats: Fewer insertions marked abundant cord blood beta clonotypes; young adult naive trended weakly, memory not at all. Those out-of-frame alpha sequences shared by twins showed an excess of low generation probability. Where beta out-of-frame sequences were concerned, excess twin sharing was weaker. The same donors were not followed; conclusions instead depended on cross-sectional statistical analysis.

TCRdb ran MiXCR on the 5' RACE reads and lists one entry per CDR3 protein. Of approximately 550,000 distinct CDR3 sequences in the sample, under 25% are singletons; the top ten hold about 0.48%. These data were likewise used in another study, on yellow fever vaccine responses in identical twins.

This TCR came from a woman aged 18-29 years in good health. The chain recombines TRBV11-2 with TRBJ2-7; perhaps TRBD1 as D (6 bases). Sequencing was performed on CD4+ T cells sorted from blood. This CDR3 is CASSLDRGSYEQYF. The CDR3 bases are TGTGCCAGCAGCTTAGACAGGGGCTCCTACGAGCAGTACTTC.